The clone carrying this TCR beta chain was recorded at least ten times. Its antigen is undetermined. Making TCR cDNA involved 5'RACE template switching, which added UMIs and a universal primer site. One entry per CDR3 protein results from TCRdb running MiXCR on the 5' RACE reads. Among almost 70,000 distinct CDR3 sequences listed, under 6.5% were seen once. The record originates from a study of T cells after yellow fever vaccination. Study-level results: Most clones from primary vaccination were detected again post-booster (96% CD4, 70% to 90% CD8). A limited proportion of clonotypes was detected within both the CD4 and CD8 compartments.

Germline-derived CDR1 and CDR2 are LGHNA and YSLEER. CDR3 length: 16 amino acids. V was trimmed by 0 bases and J by 3 bases, leaving 12 bases between them. The source of this sequence is a man aged 18 to 30 who received the YFV17D yellow fever vaccine. Specimen: CD4+ T cells sorted from PBMCs, collected roughly 14 days after the first yellow fever vaccination. The rearrangement links TRBV4-3 to TRBJ1-5; D is uncertain. The CDR3 region is CASSQDLGRNNQPQHF. DNA for the CDR3: TGCGCCAGCAGCCAAGATCTAGGGCGGAACAATCAGCCCCAGCATTTT.